A single sample is the source of the 30 T cell receptor beta chains below, sequenced in a study of T cell responses to AZD1222 COVID-19 vaccine. Data came from immunoSEQ multiplex PCR; TCRdb stores just in-frame clones and leaves some out. Of roughly 80,000 clones listed, over 80% are singletons. The starting material was peripheral blood, obtained on day 0 of AZD1222 vaccination. All receptors derive from an adult in good health.

This clone appeared a single time. The rearrangement joins TRBV6-2 or TRBV6-3 to TRBJ1-5; D is perhaps TRBD1 (6 bases). Germline V CDR1 and CDR2: MNHEY, SVGEGT. The CDR3 runs to 14 residues. Trimming removed 4 bases from V and 4 bases from J, with 11 bases in between. The DNA for the CDR3 is TGTGCCAGCAGTTCCGCGACAGGAAATCAGCCCCAGCATTTT. Protein product: CASSSATGNQPQHF.

The chain uses TRBV7-6 and TRBJ2-3; D call uncertain. The CDR3 spans 13 residues. Germline V CDR1 and CDR2: SGHVS, FNYEAQ. V shed 1 base and J shed 5 bases, with 7 bases lying between them. The CDR3 loop is CASSLDTIDTQYF. Here the CDR3 DNA reads TGTGCCAGCAGCTTAGACACGATAGATACGCAGTATTTT.

The J gene is TRBJ2-5, the V gene TRBV14, with a tentative D call TRBD1 (5 bases). The CDR3 is 16 residues long. The germline V and J ends were trimmed by 4 bases and 4 bases, with 19 bases remaining between them. Looked up from germline, CDR1 is SGHDN and CDR2 is FVKESK. In nucleotides, the CDR3 is TGTGCCAGCAGCCCCCTTGGGGCCAGGCCTAGAGAGACCCAGTACTTC. Its protein product is CASSPLGARPRETQYF.

The chain joins TRBV5-1 to TRBJ1-1; 8 bases fit TRBD1. V shed 4 bases, J shed 1 base, and the junction held 9 bases outside the gene matches. Looked up from germline, CDR1 is SGHRS and CDR2 is YFSETQ. The CDR3 has 16 residues. The chain's CDR3 is CASSKRQGFSNTEAFF. CDR3 nucleotides: TGCGCCAGCAGCAAAAGACAGGGGTTCTCGAACACTGAAGCTTTCTTT.

This clone was detected once. The chain has TRBV27 and TRBJ2-2, with no clear D. The V and J ends lost 6 bases and 1 base respectively, with 3 bases between them. The length of the CDR3 is 12 residues. Germline lookup yields CDR1 MNHEY and CDR2 SMNVEV (reference sequence). The CDR3 here is CASRVNTGELFF. The CDR3 region has the DNA TGTGCCAGCAGAGTGAACACCGGGGAGCTGTTTTTT.

V is TRBV7-9 and J is TRBJ1-2; D might be TRBD1 (5 bases). The CDR3 is 13 residues long. Germline V gives CDR1 SEHNR, CDR2 FQNEAQ (reference sequence). Trimming took off 0 bases at V and 6 bases at J, with 8 bases between the two ends. The CDR3 region has the DNA TGTGCCAGCAGCTTAGCGGGGACCCATGGCTACACCTTC. Amino acid sequence: CASSLAGTHGYTF.

The V call is TRBV30, the J call TRBJ1-1; no definite D call. CDR1 is GTSNPN, CDR2 SVGIG, per germline (reference sequence). V was pared by 2 bases and J by 0 bases, with 10 bases between. CDR3 length equals 14 residues. Here the CDR3 DNA reads TGTGCCTGGAGTCCGGGGAGTCTGAACACTGAAGCTTTCTTT. This codes for CAWSPGSLNTEAFF.

The J gene is TRBJ1-2, the V gene TRBV5-1; D gene ambiguous. The V gene lost 2 bases and the J gene lost 4 bases, with 12 bases spanning the gap. This CDR3 is 14 amino acids long. CDR1 and CDR2 (germline): SGHRS, YFSETQ. CDR3 residues: CASSFGGISYGYTF. As DNA, the CDR3 is TGCGCCAGCAGCTTTGGAGGAATTTCCTATGGCTACACCTTC.

This clone was seen a few times. The rearrangement links TRBV6-5 to TRBJ1-5; maybe TRBD1 (6 bases). The germline CDR1 and CDR2 sequences are MNHEY and SVGAGI. CDR3 length: 15 amino acids. Between the trimmed V and J ends, which lost 6 bases and 5 bases, there was a span of 17 bases. The CDR3 coding sequence is TGTGCCAGCAGCCGCAGCGGCGGGGGGCATCAGCCCCAGCATTTT. Protein: CASSRSGGGHQPQHF.

The CDR3 loop reads CASSYSQGPNTEAFF. For the CDR3, the DNA is TGTGCCAGCAGTTACTCACAGGGACCGAACACTGAAGCTTTCTTT. V usage is TRBV6-5 and J usage is TRBJ1-1; D might be TRBD1 (6 bases). CDR3 size: 15 residues. The germline V and J ends were trimmed by 0 bases and 1 base, with 9 bases remaining between them. Germline V gives CDR1 MNHEY, CDR2 SVGAGI.

In its sample, this clone was seen once. The J gene is TRBJ2-3, the V gene TRBV27; TRBD2 matches 11 bases. CDR1 is MNHEY and CDR2 is SMNVEV in the germline V gene (reference sequence). The CDR3 length is 14 residues. After removal of 4 bases from V and 4 bases from J, the junction contained 1 base not matched to a gene. The CDR3 DNA follows: TGTGCCAGCAGTTGGGGACTAGCGGCAGATACGCAGTATTTT. Residues: CASSWGLAADTQYF.

A single count supports this clone. The genes are TRBV19 and TRBJ2-6, with a weak D call TRBD1 (6 bases). The CDR3 is made up of 18 amino acids. Germline CDR1 and CDR2: LNHDA and SQIVND (reference sequence). The germline V and J ends were trimmed by 7 bases and 0 bases, with 19 bases remaining between them. This CDR3 is CASTPAGTTISGANVLTF. DNA of the CDR3: TGTGCCAGTACCCCGGCCGGGACAACGATCTCTGGGGCCAACGTCCTGACTTTC.

The gene calls are TRBV11-2 and TRBJ2-7, with a tentative D call TRBD2 (5 bases). The V end was cut by 4 bases, the J end by 1 base, with 5 bases between. Germline V gives CDR1 SGHAT, CDR2 FQNNGV. There are 12 residues in the CDR3. CDR3: CASSSGSYEQYF. In DNA form, the CDR3 reads TGTGCCAGCAGCTCGGGATCCTACGAGCAGTACTTC.

The chain carries TRBV30 and TRBJ1-1; D is ambiguous. Trimming left V 1 base short and J 3 bases short, with 6 bases between. The germline CDR1 and CDR2 sequences are GTSNPN and SVGIG (reference sequence). This CDR3 has 12 amino acids. For the CDR3, the DNA is TGTGCCTGGAGTGACGCCGACACTGAAGCTTTCTTT. Protein: CAWSDADTEAFF. Variable domain in full (rest from reference TRBV30 and TRBJ1-1): SQTIHQWPATLVQPVGSPLSLECTVEGTSNPNLYWYRQAAGRGLQLLFYSVGIGQISSEVPQNLSASRPQDRQFILSSKKLLLSDSGFYLCAWSDADTEAFFGQGTRLTVV.

V and J are TRBV7-3 and TRBJ2-1; perhaps TRBD1 as D (5 bases). This CDR3 has 15 residues. V lost 3 bases to trimming and J lost 6 bases, with 15 bases between them. Germline assignment: CDR1 SGHTA and CDR2 FQGTGA. Written as DNA, the CDR3 is TGTGCCAGCAGCTTGGACATCGGTGCGTTCAATGAGCAGTTCTTC. Translated: CASSLDIGAFNEQFF.

The chain joins TRBV4-2 to TRBJ1-1; D ambiguous. Trimming shortened V by 0 bases and J by 0 bases, and 5 bases separated the two germline ends. This CDR3 region has 14 residues. Germline-derived CDR1 and CDR2 are LGHNA and YNFKEQ. The CDR3 DNA reads TGTGCCAGCAGCCAAGATGTCCTGAACACTGAAGCTTTCTTT. Translated: CASSQDVLNTEAFF.

The J gene is TRBJ1-2, the V gene TRBV6-5, with a weak D call TRBD1 (5 bases). Trimming stripped 7 bases from V and 6 bases from J, with 15 bases between. This CDR3 has 13 residues. From germline, CDR1 is MNHEY and CDR2 SVGAGI. The CDR3 spells CASTDSIGHGYTF. For the CDR3, the DNA is TGTGCCAGCACCGACAGTATTGGCCATGGCTACACCTTC.

The chain employs TRBV6-4 and TRBJ2-3, with D perhaps TRBD2 (6 bases). Trimming removed 5 bases at V and 2 bases at J, with 20 bases between. Germline CDR1 is MRHNA and CDR2 is SNTAGT. This CDR3 region has 17 residues. CDR3 nucleotide sequence: TGTGCCAGCAGTTCTAAACCAGGACTAAAGATCACAGATACGCAGTATTTT. Translation: CASSSKPGLKITDTQYF.

This sequence joins TRBV11-3 and TRBJ1-4, with D tentatively TRBD1 (6 bases). CDR1 and CDR2 (germline): SGHNT, YENEEA. The CDR3 sequence is 13 residues long. V lost 8 bases, J lost 8 bases, and 15 bases lay in between. CDR3 DNA: TGTGCCAGCCAGGGGCATACGGTCGAAAAACTGTTTTTT. Protein: CASQGHTVEKLFF.

This clone was seen only once. V and J are TRBV7-8 and TRBJ1-1, with D perhaps matching TRBD1 (5 bases). V lost 4 bases and J 6 bases, leaving 12 bases between the germline ends. CDR3 length: 13 residues. In germline, CDR1 is SGHVS, CDR2 FQNEAQ. The CDR3 loop reads CASSYGGIPEAFF. The CDR3 nucleotides read TGTGCCAGCAGCTACGGGGGGATCCCTGAAGCTTTCTTT.

The chain carries TRBV11-2 and TRBJ1-2; a weak D match, TRBD1 (6 bases). Germline V gives CDR1 SGHAT, CDR2 FQNNGV. The V and J ends lost 4 bases and 6 bases respectively, with 6 bases between them. The length of the CDR3 is 11 residues. The CDR3 DNA follows: TGTGCCAGCAGCTACAGGGATGGCTACACCTTC. Its protein is CASSYRDGYTF.

The V call is TRBV28, the J call TRBJ1-1, with D possibly matching TRBD1 (6 bases). V was shortened by 6 bases and J by 2 bases, with 10 bases between the two germline ends. The CDR3 is made up of 13 amino acids. CDR1 is MDHEN and CDR2 is SYDVKM in the germline V gene. CDR3 loop: CASSADRNTEAFF. In DNA, the CDR3 is TGTGCCAGCAGCGCGGACAGAAACACTGAAGCTTTCTTT.

The genes are TRBV12-3 or TRBV12-4 and TRBJ2-7, with D perhaps TRBD1 or TRBD2 (5 bases each). The CDR3 loop spans 13 amino acids. With 7 bases removed from V and 6 bases from J, the gap between germline ends came to 16 bases. The CDR3 loop is CASTGDGAGEQYF. For the CDR3, the DNA is TGTGCCAGCACCGGGGACGGGGCGGGCGAGCAGTACTTC.

The chain is built from TRBV7-6 and TRBJ2-7; possibly TRBD1 for D (5 bases). The CDR3 contains 13 residues. The V gene's germline CDR1 is SGHVS and CDR2 FNYEAQ. V lost 2 bases and J lost 6, with 11 bases in between. DNA for the CDR3: TGTGCCAGCAGCTTATTTGACAGAAGCGAGCAGTACTTC. This gives the protein CASSLFDRSEQYF.

The chain employs TRBV24-1 and TRBJ1-1, with 9 positions matching TRBD1. J gave up 1 base and V 3 bases, and 8 bases lay outside the gene matches. The CDR3 is 17 residues long. The V gene's germline CDR1 is KGHDR and CDR2 SFDVKD. The CDR3 spells CATSDGTMGQGNTEAFF. The CDR3 bases are TGTGCCACCAGTGATGGGACAATGGGACAGGGGAACACTGAAGCTTTCTTT.

The V and J genes are TRBV28 and TRBJ2-3; 9 bases match TRBD2. Germline V gives CDR1 MDHEN, CDR2 SYDVKM. The trim removed 3 bases at V and 5 bases at J, leaving 6 bases unmatched. The CDR3 covers 15 residues. CDR3 sequence: CASSFAGGLKDTQYF. Here the CDR3 DNA reads TGTGCCAGCAGTTTCGCGGGGGGGCTAAAAGATACGCAGTATTTT.

The chain employs TRBV27 and TRBJ1-5; D may be TRBD1 (5 bases). V was cut by 4 bases and J by 1 base, with 14 bases left in between. The CDR3 spans 16 residues. CDR1 and CDR2 (germline): MNHEY, SMNVEV (reference sequence). The CDR3 nucleotides are TGTGCCAGCAGTTCCCGGGGAGGGGCCAGCAATCAGCCCCAGCATTTT. It translates to CASSSRGGASNQPQHF.

The rearrangement links TRBV19 to TRBJ1-5; TRBD1 agrees at 11 bases. From germline, CDR1 is LNHDA and CDR2 SQIVND (reference sequence). The V and J ends lost 3 bases and 1 base, in that order; junction bases with no gene match: 5. The CDR3 loop spans 17 amino acids. The CDR3 DNA sequence: TGTGCCAGTAGTATGGGACAGGGGGTATTCAGCAATCAGCCCCAGCATTTT. Encoded protein: CASSMGQGVFSNQPQHF.

This chain uses TRBV10-1 with TRBJ1-1, with 7 bases lining up with TRBD1. Germline CDR1 and CDR2: WNHNN and SYGVQD (reference sequence). The junction had 5 bases not matched to a gene; V was cut back by 0 bases and J by 4 bases. The CDR3 sequence is 15 residues long. The CDR3 loop reads CASSESEAGGTEAFF. In nucleotides, the CDR3 is TGCGCCAGCAGTGAGTCGGAGGCAGGGGGCACTGAAGCTTTCTTT.

The chain recombines TRBV11-2 with TRBJ2-7; D not resolved. The length of the CDR3 is 13 residues. The V gene's germline CDR1 is SGHAT and CDR2 FQNNGV. Trimming removed 5 bases at V and 3 bases at J, with 11 bases between. Written as DNA, the CDR3 is TGTGCCAGCAGCCTAGGCCATTTCTACGAGCAGTACTTC. Amino acids: CASSLGHFYEQYF.